These T cell receptor beta chains were read from a single sample in a study of blood T cell repertoires in COVID-19. Here immunoSEQ multiplex PCR was the method, and the copy in TCRdb shows in-frame clones only, minus some. Of 200,000 to 300,000 clones in the sample, 75% to 90% were seen once. Sequencing used peripheral blood. The origin of the receptors is a young man with active or convalescent COVID-19. CDR3s include the opening cysteine and the closing phenylalanine or tryptophan. The D gene is left open where the match is weak. Expanded clones get a size class; other rows say once, few or many, or leave the size out.

d_call j_call v_call clone_size cdr3_aa cdr3_nt
NA TRBJ1-4 TRBV6-2/TRBV6-3 NA CASSYSNGEKLFF TGTGCCAGCAGTTACTCGAACGGGGAAAAACTGTTTTTT
NA TRBJ1-1 TRBV29-1 NA CSLRTVQNTEAFF TGCAGCCTAAGGACAGTTCAGAACACTGAAGCTTTCTTT
TRBD1 TRBJ2-7 TRBV7-9 few CASSPGTASSYEQYF TGTGCCAGCAGCCCCGGGACAGCCAGCTCCTACGAGCAGTACTTC
NA TRBJ2-3 TRBV29-1 NA CSVEDALARTDTQYF TGCAGCGTTGAAGACGCCCTAGCGCGAACAGATACGCAGTATTTT
NA TRBJ2-2 TRBV6-5 once CASSRTDLNTGELFF TGTGCCAGCAGTAGGACAGATTTGAACACCGGGGAGCTGTTTTTT
TRBD1 TRBJ2-3 TRBV6-5 NA CASRLRGRGDTQYF TGTGCCAGCAGACTCAGGGGGCGGGGAGATACGCAGTATTTT
TRBD2 TRBJ2-1 TRBV4-1 NA CASSHARGGNEQFF TGCGCCAGCAGCCACGCGCGGGGGGGCAATGAGCAGTTCTTC
NA TRBJ2-1 TRBV2 NA CASSESSGSYNEQFF TGTGCCAGCAGTGAAAGTAGCGGCTCCTACAATGAGCAGTTCTTC
TRBD1 TRBJ1-6 TRBV5-6 NA CASSARTGGNSPLHF TGTGCCAGCAGCGCCCGGACAGGGGGGAATTCACCCCTCCACTTT
TRBD1 TRBJ1-4 TRBV3-1/TRBV3-2 few CASRPDRVDEKLFF TGTGCCAGCAGACCGGACAGGGTCGATGAAAAACTGTTTTTT
NA TRBJ2-7 TRBV5-6 NA CASSGHGGYIKESEQYF TGTGCCAGCAGCGGCCATGGCGGGTATATTAAGGAAAGCGAGCAGTACTTC
NA TRBJ1-2 TRBV27 NA CASSPNQGSPYGYTF TGTGCCAGCAGTCCAAACCAGGGTTCCCCCTATGGCTACACCTTC
NA TRBJ2-3 TRBV6-4 NA CASKQGVSTTDTQYF TGTGCCAGCAAACAGGGCGTATCGACTACAGATACGCAGTATTTT
NA TRBJ2-3 TRBV4-2 NA CASSHSTSREVDTQYF TGTGCCAGCAGCCACTCAACTAGCAGGGAGGTAGATACGCAGTATTTT
TRBD1 TRBJ2-1 TRBV27 NA CASSSWIPGQGYNEQFF TGTGCCAGCAGTTCGTGGATTCCGGGACAGGGGTACAATGAGCAGTTCTTC
NA TRBJ1-3 TRBV6-6 NA CATVGGWRVYGNTIYF TGTGCCACAGTGGGGGGGTGGAGGGTCTATGGAAACACCATATATTTT
NA TRBJ1-3 TRBV21-1 NA CASSKSEYQKGDSGNTIYF TGTGCCAGCAGCAAGTCGGAATACCAGAAGGGAGACTCTGGAAACACCATATATTTT
NA TRBJ1-5 TRBV12-5 NA CASGPNQPQHF TGTGCTAGTGGCCCGAATCAGCCCCAGCATTTT
TRBD1 TRBJ2-1 TRBV6-5 NA CASSYDRGLNEQFF TGTGCCAGCAGTTACGACAGGGGGTTGAATGAGCAGTTCTTC
TRBD1 TRBJ1-4 TRBV5-1 NA CASSLQGEVEKLFF TGCGCCAGCAGCTTGCAGGGGGAGGTTGAAAAACTGTTTTTT
NA TRBJ1-2 TRBV13 NA CASSSLETSNYGYTF TGTGCCAGCAGCTCCCTCGAAACCAGTAACTATGGCTACACCTTC
NA TRBJ1-6 TRBV10-3 NA CAISRGGPEDSPLHF TGTGCCATCAGTAGAGGAGGGCCGGAGGATTCACCCCTCCACTTT